This T cell receptor (beta chain) was recorded in a study of blood T cells in healthy people across ages. Germline-derived CDR1 and CDR2 are DFQATT and SNEGSKA (reference sequence). Trimming at V came to 5 bases and at J to 0 bases, leaving 23 bases not matched to a gene. There are 20 residues in the CDR3. Then a second PCR, running roughly 6 to 12 cycles, was carried out with a sample-barcoded 5' primer and a J-beta primer mix. From the 5' RACE reads, TCRdb called clonotypes with MiXCR, one entry per CDR3 protein. This sample yields roughly 650,000 distinct CDR3 sequences, of which roughly 30% are seen a single time; 15% belongs to the top ten. This clonotype was observed a few times.

The TCR comes from a woman of 80 years or more in good health. Material for sequencing was blood. The genes are TRBV20-1 and TRBJ2-3; 7 bases match TRBD2. Here the CDR3 reads CSAGPLVNSALATSTDTQYF. Written as DNA, the CDR3 is TGCAGTGCTGGCCCCCTAGTCAATTCCGCACTAGCGACTAGCACAGATACGCAGTATTTT.